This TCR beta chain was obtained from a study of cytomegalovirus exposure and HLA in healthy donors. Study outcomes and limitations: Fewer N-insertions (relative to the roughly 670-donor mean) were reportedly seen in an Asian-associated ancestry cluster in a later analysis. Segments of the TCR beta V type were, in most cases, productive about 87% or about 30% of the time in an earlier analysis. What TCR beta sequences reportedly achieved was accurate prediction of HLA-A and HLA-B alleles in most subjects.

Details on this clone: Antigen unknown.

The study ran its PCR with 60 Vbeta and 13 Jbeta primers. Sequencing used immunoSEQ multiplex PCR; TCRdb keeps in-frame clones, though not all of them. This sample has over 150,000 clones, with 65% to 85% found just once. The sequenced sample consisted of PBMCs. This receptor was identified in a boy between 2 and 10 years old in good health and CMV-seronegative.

CDR3 in amino acids: CATSSPWADTQYF. The CDR3 DNA reads TGTGCCACCAGCAGCCCCTGGGCGGATACGCAGTATTTT. The V call is TRBV15, the J call TRBJ2-3; no definite D call. CDR3 size: 13 residues. The germline gives CDR1 LNHNV, CDR2 YYDKDF (reference sequence). V was pared by 3 bases and J by 6 bases, with 10 bases between. Variable domain in full (rest from reference TRBV15 and TRBJ2-3): DAMVIQNPRYQVTQFGKPVTLSCSQTLNHNVMYWYQQKSSQAPKLLFHYYDKDFNNEADTPDNFQSRRPNTSFCFLDIRSPGLGDTAMYLCATSSPWADTQYFGPGTRLTVL.